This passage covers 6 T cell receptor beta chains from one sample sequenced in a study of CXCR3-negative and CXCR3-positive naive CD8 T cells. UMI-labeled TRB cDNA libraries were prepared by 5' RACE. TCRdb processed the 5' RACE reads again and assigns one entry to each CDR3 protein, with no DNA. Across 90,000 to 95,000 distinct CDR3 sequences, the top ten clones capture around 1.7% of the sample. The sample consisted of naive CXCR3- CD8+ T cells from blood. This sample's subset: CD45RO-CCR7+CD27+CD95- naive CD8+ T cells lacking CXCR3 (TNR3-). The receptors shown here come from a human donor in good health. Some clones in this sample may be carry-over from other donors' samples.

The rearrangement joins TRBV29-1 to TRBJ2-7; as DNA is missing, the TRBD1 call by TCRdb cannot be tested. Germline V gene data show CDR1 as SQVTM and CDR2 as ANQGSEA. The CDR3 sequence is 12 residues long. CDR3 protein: CSVETGEVEQYF.

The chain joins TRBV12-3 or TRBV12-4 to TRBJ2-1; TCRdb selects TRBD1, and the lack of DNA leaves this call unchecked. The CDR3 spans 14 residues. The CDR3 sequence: CASSSLWGDNEQFF.

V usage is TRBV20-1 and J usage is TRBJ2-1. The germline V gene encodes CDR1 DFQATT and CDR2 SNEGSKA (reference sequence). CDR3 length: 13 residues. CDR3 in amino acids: CSARDAGYNGQFF.

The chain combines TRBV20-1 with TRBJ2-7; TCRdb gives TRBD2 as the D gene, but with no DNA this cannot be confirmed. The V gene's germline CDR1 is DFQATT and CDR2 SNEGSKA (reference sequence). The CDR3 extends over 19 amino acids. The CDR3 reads CSARDVLGTRGVDSYEQYF.

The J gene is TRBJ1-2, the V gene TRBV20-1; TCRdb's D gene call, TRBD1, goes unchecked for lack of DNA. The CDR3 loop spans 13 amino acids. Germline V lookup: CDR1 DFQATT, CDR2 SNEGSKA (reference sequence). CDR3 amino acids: CSARLGDGYGYTF.

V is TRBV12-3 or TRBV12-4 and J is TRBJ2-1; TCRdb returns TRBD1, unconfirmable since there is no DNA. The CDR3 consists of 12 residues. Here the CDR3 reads CASSLGHTEQFF.